What follows are 22 T cell receptor beta chains derived from one specimen sequenced in a study of blood T cell repertoires in COVID-19. Assay: immunoSEQ multiplex PCR; the TCRdb copy retains only in-frame clones and omits some. The sample holds a few hundred thousand clones, about 88% seen once. The sample comprised peripheral blood. The receptors here all came from a woman in her sixties or seventies with acute or convalescent COVID-19.

The chain employs TRBV3-1 (or the pseudogene TRBV3-2) and TRBJ2-3; 7 nucleotides agree with TRBD2. Germline loops: CDR1 LGHDT, CDR2 YNNKEL (reference sequence). The V and J ends lost 4 bases and 2 bases, in that order; junction bases with no gene match: 12. CDR3 length equals 17 residues. CDR3 loop: CASSPPQSGAYTDTQYF. The CDR3 DNA follows: TGTGCCAGCAGCCCCCCCCAAAGCGGGGCCTACACAGATACGCAGTATTTT.

J is TRBJ1-1 and V is TRBV5-6; tentatively, D is TRBD1 (5 bases). Trimming took off 1 base at V and 4 bases at J, with 11 bases between the two ends. This CDR3 region has 14 residues. CDR1 is SGHDT, CDR2 YYEEEE, per germline. As DNA, the CDR3 is TGTGCCAGCAGCTTGTATGGGGCGGCCACTGAAGCTTTCTTT. It specifies CASSLYGAATEAFF.

This clone appeared once. This chain connects TRBV6-6 to TRBJ2-7; 9 bases are a match to TRBD2. The CDR3 runs 15 residues. Germline V gives CDR1 MNHNY, CDR2 SVGAGI (reference sequence). The J segment lost 3 bases and the V segment lost 4 bases, leaving 7 bases of the junction unmatched. CDR3 residues: CASSSPGTSSYEQYF. The CDR3 nucleotides are TGTGCCAGCAGTTCCCCTGGGACTAGCAGCTACGAGCAGTACTTC.

The V and J genes are TRBV5-1 and TRBJ2-7, with 9 bases aligning to TRBD1. The ends lost 0 bases at V and 3 bases at J; junction bases unmatched: 4. Per the germline V gene, CDR1 is SGHRS and CDR2 is YFSETQ. The CDR3 covers 15 residues. The DNA for the CDR3 is TGCGCCAGCAGCTTGGCCGGGACAGGGTACTACGAGCAGTACTTC. Translated, it gives CASSLAGTGYYEQYF.

V is TRBV4-1 and J is TRBJ1-2; D is perhaps TRBD1 (5 bases). This CDR3 is built from 16 residues. Trimming shortened V by 3 bases and J by 6 bases, and 20 bases separated the two germline ends. Germline-derived CDR1 and CDR2 are MGHRA and YSYEKL. CDR3 DNA sequence: TGCGCCAGCAGCCAGGGATTGGGGGAGGCACGAGATGGCTACACCTTC. This encodes CASSQGLGEARDGYTF.

The count of this clone is one. This chain connects TRBV27 to TRBJ2-7; a weak D match, TRBD1 (6 bases). The CDR3 loop spans 17 amino acids. The germline V and J ends were trimmed by 6 bases and 3 bases, with 24 bases remaining between them. The germline V gene has CDR1 MNHEY and CDR2 SMNVEV (reference sequence). The CDR3 loop is CASSRLPGDTMGYEQYF. The CDR3 DNA sequence: TGTGCCAGCAGCCGTCTCCCAGGGGACACGATGGGCTACGAGCAGTACTTC.

The J gene is TRBJ2-2, the V gene TRBV4-1; D possibly corresponds to TRBD2 (6 bases). The CDR3 runs to 16 residues. Trimming cost V 8 bases and J 4 bases, with 20 bases left between them. Germline CDR1 and CDR2: MGHRA and YSYEKL. The chain's CDR3 is CASLPRDGSGTGELFF. CDR3 DNA: TGCGCCAGCTTACCGAGAGATGGTAGCGGCACCGGGGAGCTGTTTTTT.

V gene TRBV27 combines with J gene TRBJ2-3; tentative D call: TRBD1 (5 bases). The germline V and J ends were trimmed by 3 bases and 2 bases, with 9 bases remaining between them. The CDR3 is made up of 14 amino acids. The germline CDR1 and CDR2 sequences are MNHEY and SMNVEV (reference sequence). CDR3 nucleotides: TGTGCCAGCAGTTTCGCCAGGGCCACAGATACGCAGTATTTT. It codes for CASSFARATDTQYF.

The chain has TRBV4-3 and TRBJ1-1; no definite D call. Germline values: CDR1 LGHNA, CDR2 YSLEER. The V end was cut by 3 bases, the J end by 3 bases, with 11 bases between. The CDR3 contains 14 residues. Here the CDR3 DNA reads TGCGCCAGCAGCCACCTTAACGGGGACACTGAAGCTTTCTTT. Translating it yields CASSHLNGDTEAFF.

The chain couples TRBV2 to TRBJ1-2; TRBD1 matches at 7 bases. Per the germline V gene, CDR1 is SNHLY and CDR2 is FYNNEI. The CDR3 runs to 13 residues. V dropped 3 bases and J dropped 3; count of bases not matched to a gene: 1. CDR3 bases: TGTGCCAGCAGTGAGCAGGGGGACTATGGCTACACCTTC. Encoded protein: CASSEQGDYGYTF.

This chain joins TRBV2 and TRBJ1-1; 9 nucleotides match TRBD1. With V trimmed by 4 bases and J by 0 bases, 6 bases remained unmatched. Germline V gene data show CDR1 as SNHLY and CDR2 as FYNNEI. The CDR3 is made up of 16 amino acids. DNA for the CDR3: TGTGCCAGCAGTGCTGGGACAGGGAGGATGAACACTGAAGCTTTCTTT. It is translated as CASSAGTGRMNTEAFF. The full variable domain, rest sourced from reference TRBV2 and TRBJ1-1, is EPEVTQTPSHQVTQMGQEVILRCVPISNHLYFYWYRQILGQKVEFLVSFYNNEISEKSEIFDDQFSVERPDGSNFTLKIRSTKLEDSAMYFCASSAGTGRMNTEAFFGQGTRLTVV.

Only a few counts were recorded for this clone. This chain's CDR3 is CATSDPRRDTLNTGELFF. CDR3 coding DNA: TGTGCCACCAGTGACCCCCGAAGGGACACACTGAACACCGGGGAGCTGTTTTTT. This chain links TRBV24-1 with TRBJ2-2; tentatively, D is TRBD1 (6 bases). Trimming stripped 4 bases from V and 1 base from J, with 18 bases between. The CDR3 spans 18 residues. Germline V lookup: CDR1 KGHDR, CDR2 SFDVKD.

The rearrangement uses TRBV19 and TRBJ2-1; 9 nucleotides match TRBD1. The CDR3 covers 13 residues. Germline V gene data show CDR1 as LNHDA and CDR2 as SQIVND (reference sequence). Unmatched junction bases numbered 6, after V lost 6 bases and J lost 9 bases. The CDR3 DNA reads as TGTGCCAGTAGCCGGACAGGGGCGGTTGAGCAGTTCTTC. It yields the protein CASSRTGAVEQFF.

CDR3 bases: TGTGCCAGCAGCTTAGATGGGACAGCAAACATTCAGTACTTC. It translates to CASSLDGTANIQYF. The rearrangement uses TRBV7-2 and TRBJ2-4, with 7 bases that match TRBD1. V lost 1 base, J lost 6 bases, and 3 bases stayed unmatched. CDR1 is SGHTA and CDR2 is FQGNSA in the germline V gene. There are 14 residues in the CDR3.

The chain joins TRBV6-2 or TRBV6-3 to TRBJ1-5, with TRBD1 identical over 10 bases. This CDR3 spans 14 amino acids. With 5 bases clipped from V and 6 bases from J, the junction kept 4 bases outside the gene matches. Germline lookup yields CDR1 MNHEY and CDR2 SVGEGT. The CDR3: CASSTGQGTQPQHF. CDR3 DNA: TGTGCCAGCAGTACGGGACAGGGGACTCAGCCCCAGCATTTT.

The chain has TRBV5-1 and TRBJ2-5; 8 bases align to TRBD2. Germline assignment: CDR1 SGHRS and CDR2 YFSETQ. V lost 4 bases to trimming and J lost 1 base; unmatched junction nucleotides: 6. The CDR3 is 15 residues long. The CDR3 region is CASSILAGLQETQYF. The CDR3 bases are TGCGCCAGCAGCATATTAGCGGGACTCCAAGAGACCCAGTACTTC.

The chain links TRBV2 to TRBJ2-7; D perhaps matches TRBD1 (6 bases). The CDR3 loop spans 14 amino acids. Looked up from germline, CDR1 is SNHLY and CDR2 is FYNNEI. The V end was cut by 6 bases, the J end by 3 bases, with 15 bases between. The CDR3 region has the DNA TGTGCCAGCAGCGTCCCGGGACAAGTCTACGAGCAGTACTTC. Protein: CASSVPGQVYEQYF.

This chain links TRBV9 with TRBJ1-2; possible D gene TRBD1, 5 bases. Germline values: CDR1 SGDLS, CDR2 YYNGEE. CDR3 length equals 17 residues. Trimming shortened V by 4 bases and J by 2 bases, and 21 bases separated the two germline ends. CDR3 residues: CASSIGGEVRANYGYTF. The CDR3 bases are TGTGCCAGCAGCATCGGGGGGGAGGTTCGGGCGAACTATGGCTACACCTTC.

This clone was picked up one time. This sequence joins TRBV7-3 and TRBJ2-3; 14 nucleotides match TRBD2. In germline, CDR1 is SGHTA, CDR2 FQGTGA. The ends lost 2 bases at V and 6 bases at J; junction bases unmatched: 7. This CDR3 region has 17 residues. In DNA form, the CDR3 reads TGTGCCAGCAGCTTATTACCGGGACTAGCGGGAGAGGATACGCAGTATTTT. Its translation is CASSLLPGLAGEDTQYF.

The V and J genes are TRBV3-1 (or the pseudogene TRBV3-2) and TRBJ1-4; possible D gene TRBD1, 6 bases. This CDR3 spans 18 amino acids. Per germline, CDR1 LGHDT and CDR2 YNNKEL (reference sequence). V lost 4 bases and J lost 3, with 21 bases in between. The DNA for the CDR3 is TGTGCCAGCAGCCTTCGAGGCGCGGGGGGCACTTCTAATGAAAAACTGTTTTTT. This codes for CASSLRGAGGTSNEKLFF.

The rearrangement uses TRBV10-3 and TRBJ2-1; 12 nucleotides align to TRBD2. V lost 3 bases, J lost 1 base, and 1 base stayed unmatched. The CDR3 contains 16 residues. From germline, CDR1 is ENHRY and CDR2 SYGVKD. The CDR3: CAISDTSGGSYNEQFF. DNA for the CDR3: TGTGCCATCAGTGATACTAGCGGGGGGTCCTACAATGAGCAGTTCTTC.

A few counts support this clone. The J gene is TRBJ1-5, the V gene TRBV28, with D maybe TRBD1 (6 bases). The CDR3 is 12 residues long. Trimming took off 6 bases at V and 5 bases at J, with 8 bases between the two ends. From germline, CDR1 is MDHEN and CDR2 SYDVKM. CDR3 sequence (DNA): TGTGCCAGCAGCTCAGGGGATCAGCCCCAGCATTTT. Translated: CASSSGDQPQHF.